These T cell receptor beta chains were read from a single sample in a study of shared clonotypes between healthy human individuals. The table came from immunoSEQ multiplex PCR; TCRdb's copy has only in-frame clones and leaves some out. The sample holds some 500,000 clones, about 96% seen once. Sequencing used naive CD4+ T cells sorted from blood. These TCRs come from a woman between 25 and 40 years old in good health. Both conserved end residues are part of each CDR3. A D gene is named only where the DNA matches it firmly. Not every row has a clone size; where given, it reads once, few, many or a size class.

CDR3 length,D gene,J gene,V gene,clone size,CDR3 DNA,CDR3 protein
12,-,TRBJ1-2,TRBV6-1,-,TGTGCCAGCAGTGAAAATGGGAGAGGCTACACCTTC,CASSENGRGYTF
13,-,TRBJ2-1,TRBV30,-,TGTGCCTGGAGCTACGGGCAGCACAATGAGCAGTTCTTC,CAWSYGQHNEQFF
16,TRBD2,TRBJ2-7,TRBV5-1,-,TGCGCCAGCAGCTTTGAGACTAGCGGGAGCCGTTACGAGCAGTACTTC,CASSFETSGSRYEQYF
15,TRBD2,TRBJ2-1,TRBV5-1,-,TGCGCCAGCAGCGGGACTAGCGGGAGGGGGAATGAGCAGTTCTTC,CASSGTSGRGNEQFF
14,-,TRBJ1-2,TRBV29-1,-,TGCAGCGCCTCCGGGACATCGGGGAACTATGGCTACACCTTC,CSASGTSGNYGYTF
14,TRBD1,TRBJ2-7,TRBV6-5,-,TGTGCCAGCAGAGCCGACAGGGGAAGGGACGAGCAGTACTTC,CASRADRGRDEQYF
13,-,TRBJ2-1,TRBV7-9,once,TGTGCCAGCAGTCAGGGGACCTACAATGAGCAGTTCTTC,CASSQGTYNEQFF
14,-,TRBJ1-1,TRBV30,once,TGTGCCTGGAGTCCCCTGTCCGCCGGTTATGAAGCTTTCTTT,CAWSPLSAGYEAFF
19,-,TRBJ1-1,TRBV28,-,TGTGCCACCCTCATACCACCGGGCCGCAGGGTAGGAACGAACACTGAAGCTTTCTTT,CATLIPPGRRVGTNTEAFF
16,-,TRBJ2-6,TRBV13,-,TGTGCCAGCAGCTTGGGACTGCGCTCTGGGGCCAACGTCCTGACTTTC,CASSLGLRSGANVLTF
18,-,TRBJ1-2,TRBV10-2,-,TGCGCCAGCGGGCGGCAGGGCAGAGGACGGGTCTCTAACTATGGCTACACCTTC,CASGRQGRGRVSNYGYTF
15,-,TRBJ2-7,TRBV27,-,TGTGCCAGCAGGATCCTGGGGACGGGCCCCTACGAGCAGTACTTC,CASRILGTGPYEQYF
14,-,TRBJ2-7,TRBV28,-,TGTGCCAGCAGTTTATGGCCGGAGGGAGGAGAGCAGTACTTC,CASSLWPEGGEQYF
14,-,TRBJ1-5,TRBV4-1,-,TGCGCCAGCAGCCAAGATGGGGGGCCTCAGCCCCAGCATTTT,CASSQDGGPQPQHF
15,-,TRBJ1-4,TRBV2,-,TGTGCCAGCAGCCGAACAGGTGCAACTAATGAAAAACTGTTTTTT,CASSRTGATNEKLFF
14,-,TRBJ1-1,TRBV28,few,TGTGCCAGCAGTTTGTACCGCCGGAGGACTGAAGCTTTCTTT,CASSLYRRRTEAFF
13,TRBD1,TRBJ2-2,TRBV5-1,once,TGCGCCAGCAGCACACAGGGGTCCGGGGAGCTGTTTTTT,CASSTQGSGELFF
17,TRBD1,TRBJ2-7,TRBV28,-,TGTGCCAGCAGTCTTATCCGGCTGACAGGGAAACCCTACGAGCAGTACTTC,CASSLIRLTGKPYEQYF
17,TRBD2,TRBJ2-4,TRBV28,-,TGTGCCAGCAGTTTCGCTTCCGGGAGGGGAGCCAAAAACATTCAGTACTTC,CASSFASGRGAKNIQYF
13,-,TRBJ1-1,TRBV11-3,-,TGTGCCAGCAGCTTAGTCGTTAACACTGAAGCTTTCTTT,CASSLVVNTEAFF
14,TRBD1,TRBJ1-5,TRBV19,once,TGTGCCCCAAACGCCGGGACAGGGATACAGCCCCAGCATTTT,CAPNAGTGIQPQHF
15,-,TRBJ2-7,TRBV11-2,-,TGTGCCAGCAGCCGCGGGGCAGGGGATTCCTACGAGCAGTACTTC,CASSRGAGDSYEQYF
19,-,TRBJ2-3,TRBV9,-,TGTGCCAGCAGCGTAGACAGGGAGGGATTCGAGGGGGTCAGAGATACGCAGTATTTT,CASSVDREGFEGVRDTQYF
12,-,TRBJ1-2,TRBV6-5,-,TGTGCCAGCAGTTACTCCGACTATGGCTACACCTTC,CASSYSDYGYTF
14,TRBD2,TRBJ2-3,TRBV6-5,-,TGTGCCAGCACGACTCGTGGGGGGGCAGATACGCAGTATTTT,CASTTRGGADTQYF
15,-,TRBJ2-7,TRBV4-1,-,TGCGCCAGCAGCCAACCCCTAGCAGGAATCTACGAGCAGTACTTC,CASSQPLAGIYEQYF
14,-,TRBJ1-1,TRBV28,-,TGTGCCAGCAGTTTGGGCCAGGGTCGGACTGAAGCTTTCTTT,CASSLGQGRTEAFF
16,TRBD1,TRBJ2-1,TRBV28,-,TGTGCCAGCAGCTCATGGGGGGGACAGGGGAAAATTGAGCAGTTCTTC,CASSSWGGQGKIEQFF
14,-,TRBJ1-2,TRBV28,-,TGTGCCAGCAGTCAAGCACCCAGGGGCTATGGCTACACCTTC,CASSQAPRGYGYTF
17,TRBD2,TRBJ2-2,TRBV10-3,-,TGTGCCATCAGCCTAACTAGCGGAAGGCTTAACACCGGGGAGCTGTTTTTT,CAISLTSGRLNTGELFF
13,TRBD1,TRBJ2-7,TRBV2,once,TGTGCCAGCAGCGGACAGGGGGCGGGAGAGCAGTACTTC,CASSGQGAGEQYF
13,-,TRBJ2-7,TRBV28,-,TGTGCCAGCAGTCTCAGGGTTCCTTACGAGCAGTACTTC,CASSLRVPYEQYF
18,TRBD2,TRBJ2-5,TRBV18,-,TGTGCCAGCTCACCGGGACTAGCGGGATGGCAGGTAGGAGAGACCCAGTACTTC,CASSPGLAGWQVGETQYF
16,TRBD1,TRBJ2-6,TRBV29-1,once,TGCAGCGTTGGAAAGACAGGGGCAACTGGGGCCAACGTCCTGACTTTC,CSVGKTGATGANVLTF
14,TRBD1,TRBJ2-7,TRBV15,-,TGTGCCACCAGCAGAGGGGACAGCAGATACGAGCAGTACTTC,CATSRGDSRYEQYF
11,-,TRBJ2-7,TRBV20-1,-,TGCAGTGCCTACGAATTATGGGAGCAGTACTTC,CSAYELWEQYF
16,TRBD2,TRBJ2-1,TRBV11-3,-,TGTGCCAGCAGCAGCCGACTAGCGGGAGTTTACAATGAGCAGTTCTTC,CASSSRLAGVYNEQFF
16,-,TRBJ2-7,TRBV7-2,once,TGTGCCAGCAGCTTAGGATTGTGGAAAAGCTCCTACGAGCAGTACTTC,CASSLGLWKSSYEQYF
15,-,TRBJ1-2,TRBV5-1,-,TGCGCCAGCAGCCCCGACCCTACCAATAACTATGGCTACACCTTC,CASSPDPTNNYGYTF
14,TRBD1,TRBJ1-4,TRBV5-1,-,TGCGCCAGCAGCGTCGGACAGGGGAATGAAAAACTGTTTTTT,CASSVGQGNEKLFF
10,-,TRBJ2-5,TRBV29-1,-,TGCAGCGTTGCGATGGAGACCCAGTACTTC,CSVAMETQYF
12,-,TRBJ1-1,TRBV19,few,TGTGCCAGTACCAGGATGAACACTGAAGCTTTCTTT,CASTRMNTEAFF
15,TRBD2,TRBJ2-3,TRBV7-9,-,TGTGCCAGCAGGTTACTAGCGGGAAGCACAGATACGCAGTATTTT,CASRLLAGSTDTQYF
13,-,TRBJ2-1,TRBV30,-,TGTGCCTGGAGTCCCCAGGAAGACAATGAGCAGTTCTTC,CAWSPQEDNEQFF
15,-,TRBJ1-1,TRBV10-3,once,TGTGCCATCAGTGAGTCGTGGGTGATGAACACTGAAGCTTTCTTT,CAISESWVMNTEAFF
20,TRBD2,TRBJ2-3,TRBV5-1,-,TGCGCCAGCAGCTTACGTGGACTAGCGGGAGCTGTGGATGGCACAGATACGCAGTATTTT,CASSLRGLAGAVDGTDTQYF
16,-,TRBJ1-1,TRBV6-5,-,TGTGCCAGCAGTTCGTCATCCGGGGTTCGGACGACTGAAGCTTTCTTT,CASSSSSGVRTTEAFF
14,-,TRBJ2-3,TRBV28,-,TGTGCCAGCAGCCGACCTACGACAGTTAATACGCAGTATTTT,CASSRPTTVNTQYF
15,TRBD2,TRBJ2-7,TRBV6-1,-,TGTGCCAGCAGTGTACTAGCGGGAGTGACCTACGAGCAGTACTTC,CASSVLAGVTYEQYF
15,TRBD1,TRBJ2-7,TRBV18,-,TGTGCCAGCTCACCAAGACAGGGGAATACTGACGAGCAGTACTTC,CASSPRQGNTDEQYF
12,-,TRBJ1-1,TRBV15,-,TGTGCCACCAGCAGATCTTTGAGTGACGCTTTCTTT,CATSRSLSDAFF
14,TRBD2,TRBJ2-7,TRBV2,once,TGTGCCAGCAGGGGACTAGCGGGAGAGGACGAGCAGTACTTC,CASRGLAGEDEQYF
17,-,TRBJ2-2,TRBV27,-,TGTGCCAGCAGTTGGGTTGCCCCCATCGGGAACACCGGGGAGCTGTTTTTT,CASSWVAPIGNTGELFF
16,-,TRBJ1-4,TRBV7-3,once,TGTGCCAGCAGCTCGACATTGCCACCGACTAATGAAAAACTGTTTTTT,CASSSTLPPTNEKLFF
16,TRBD1,TRBJ1-2,TRBV11-1,-,TGTGCCAGTGGTGCCCCGGACAGGGGGCGGTCTAACGGCTACACCTTC,CASGAPDRGRSNGYTF
14,-,TRBJ2-3,TRBV11-2,-,TGTGCCAGCAGCTTCAGCGGGAGCACAGATACGCAGTATTTT,CASSFSGSTDTQYF
16,TRBD1,TRBJ2-3,TRBV28,-,TGTGCCAGCAGTTCCCCTGGGACAGGCGTCACAGATACGCAGTATTTT,CASSSPGTGVTDTQYF